This T cell receptor beta chain was captured by sequencing in a study of shared clonotypes between healthy human individuals. Regarding the study as a whole: What naive subsets generally showed was a larger estimated richness than memory subsets showed.

Concerning this clone: What it binds is unknown.

CDR1 and CDR2 (germline): MNHNY, SVGAGI (reference sequence). There are 15 residues in the CDR3. V lost 6 bases and J lost 4; bases outside the gene matches: 5. A deep-level run was used for the assay. TCRdb's table, derived via immunoSEQ multiplex PCR, lists solely in-frame clones and lacks some. The table records some 2,500,000 clones, about 90% of them present only once. The sequenced sample was naive CD4+ T cells from PBMCs. Subset of the sample: CD45RA+ positively selected. The receptor's source is a man aged 18 to 30 in good health. Some clones in this sample may be carry-over from other donors' samples. The chain recombines TRBV6-6 with TRBJ2-7, with 14 bases identical to TRBD2. DNA of the CDR3: TGTGCCAGCAGGGGGACTAGCGGGAGCTGGTACGAGCAGTACTTC. It specifies CASRGTSGSWYEQYF.